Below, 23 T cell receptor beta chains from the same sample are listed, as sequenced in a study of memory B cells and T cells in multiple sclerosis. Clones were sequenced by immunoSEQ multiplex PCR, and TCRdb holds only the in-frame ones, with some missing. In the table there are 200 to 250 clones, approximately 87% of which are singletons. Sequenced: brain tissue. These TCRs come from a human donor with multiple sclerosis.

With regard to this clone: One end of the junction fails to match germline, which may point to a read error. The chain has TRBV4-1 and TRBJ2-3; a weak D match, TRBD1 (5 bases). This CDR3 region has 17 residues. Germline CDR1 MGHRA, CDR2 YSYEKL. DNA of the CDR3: TGCGCCAGCAGCCAAGATTTCGACAGCTACTTCACAGGTACGCAGTATTTT. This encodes CASSQDFDSYFTGTQYF.

The CDR3 reads CASSPSMNTEAFF. CDR3 sequence (DNA): TGTGCCAGCAGCCCGTCCATGAACACTGAAGCTTTCTTT. The rearrangement links TRBV11-2 to TRBJ1-1; no clear D gene. The CDR3 contains 13 residues. CDR1 and CDR2 from the germline V gene are SGHAT and FQNNGV. V lost 5 bases to trimming and J lost 0 bases, with 7 bases between them.

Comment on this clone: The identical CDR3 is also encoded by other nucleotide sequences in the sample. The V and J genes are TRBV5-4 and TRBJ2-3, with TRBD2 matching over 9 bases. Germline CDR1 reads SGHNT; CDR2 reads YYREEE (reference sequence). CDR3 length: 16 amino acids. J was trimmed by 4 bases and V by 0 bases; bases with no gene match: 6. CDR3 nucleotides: TGTGCCAGCAGCTTGGAGGCGGGGGGGGGCTCAGATACGCAGTATTTT. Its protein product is CASSLEAGGGSDTQYF.

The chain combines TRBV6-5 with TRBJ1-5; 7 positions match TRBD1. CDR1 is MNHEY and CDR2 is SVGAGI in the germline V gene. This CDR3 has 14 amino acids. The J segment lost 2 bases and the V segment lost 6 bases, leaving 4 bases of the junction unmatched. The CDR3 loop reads CASSHGTGNQPQHF. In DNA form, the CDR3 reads TGTGCCAGCAGCCACGGGACAGGCAATCAGCCCCAGCATTTT.

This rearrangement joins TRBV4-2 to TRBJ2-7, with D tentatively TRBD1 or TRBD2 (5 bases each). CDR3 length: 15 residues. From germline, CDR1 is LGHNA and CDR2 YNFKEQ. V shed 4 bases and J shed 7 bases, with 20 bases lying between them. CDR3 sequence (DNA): TGTGCCAGCAGCCCCATCGGTGAGTCCTGGGGGGAGCAGTACTTC. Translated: CASSPIGESWGEQYF.

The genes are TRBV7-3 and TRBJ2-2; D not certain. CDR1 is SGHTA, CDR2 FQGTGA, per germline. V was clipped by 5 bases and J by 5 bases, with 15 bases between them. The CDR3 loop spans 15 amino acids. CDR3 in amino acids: CASSPDGGKTGELFF. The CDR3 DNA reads TGTGCCAGCAGCCCCGATGGCGGAAAGACCGGGGAGCTGTTTTTT.

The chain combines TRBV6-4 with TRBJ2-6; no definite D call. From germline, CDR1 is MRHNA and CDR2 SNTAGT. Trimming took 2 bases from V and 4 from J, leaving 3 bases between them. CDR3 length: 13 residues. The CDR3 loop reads CASSDAGANVLTF. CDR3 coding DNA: TGTGCCAGCAGTGACGCCGGGGCCAACGTCCTGACTTTC.

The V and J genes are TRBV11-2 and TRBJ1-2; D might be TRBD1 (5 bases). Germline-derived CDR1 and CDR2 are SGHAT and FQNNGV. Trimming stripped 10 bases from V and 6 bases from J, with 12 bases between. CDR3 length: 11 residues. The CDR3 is CATPRVDGYTF. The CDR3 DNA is TGTGCCACCCCCAGGGTAGATGGCTACACCTTC.

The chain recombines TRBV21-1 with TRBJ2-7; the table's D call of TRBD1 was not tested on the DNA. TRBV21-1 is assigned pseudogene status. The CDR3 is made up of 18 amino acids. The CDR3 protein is CASSKSLPGQFHSYEQYF. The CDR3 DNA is TGTGCCAGCAGCAAATCATTACCAGGACAGTTCCACTCCTACGAGCAGTACTTC.

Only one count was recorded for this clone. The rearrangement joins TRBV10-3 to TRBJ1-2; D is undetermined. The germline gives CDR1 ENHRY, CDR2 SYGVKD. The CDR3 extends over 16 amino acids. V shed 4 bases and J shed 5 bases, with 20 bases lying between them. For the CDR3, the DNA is TGTGCCATCAGTGGCCCCCCCGGAAGGGCCCTTTATGGCTACACCTTC. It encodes CAISGPPGRALYGYTF.

This CDR3 is CASSREIATIHHNSPLHF. The CDR3 DNA reads TGTGCCAGCAGTCGCGAAATAGCTACCATACATCATAATTCACCCCTCCACTTT. This chain links TRBV21-1 with TRBJ1-6. TRBV21-1 is marked as a pseudogene. The CDR3 extends over 18 amino acids.

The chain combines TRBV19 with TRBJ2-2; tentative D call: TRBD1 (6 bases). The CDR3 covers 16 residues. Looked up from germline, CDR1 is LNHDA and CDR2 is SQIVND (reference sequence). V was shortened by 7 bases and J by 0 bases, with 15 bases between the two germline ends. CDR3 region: CASTGLDRTNTGELFF. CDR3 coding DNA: TGTGCCAGTACCGGGCTCGACAGGACGAACACCGGGGAGCTGTTTTTT. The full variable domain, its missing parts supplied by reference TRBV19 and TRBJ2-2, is DGGITQSPKYLFRKEGQNVTLSCEQNLNHDAMYWYRQDPGQGLRLIYYSQIVNDFQKGDIAEGYSVSREKKESFPLTVTSAQKNPTAFYLCASTGLDRTNTGELFFGEGSRLTVL.

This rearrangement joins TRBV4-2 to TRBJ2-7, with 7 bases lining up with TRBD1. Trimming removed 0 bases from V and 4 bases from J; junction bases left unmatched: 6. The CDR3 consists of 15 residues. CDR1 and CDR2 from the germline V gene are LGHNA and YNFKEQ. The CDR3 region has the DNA TGTGCCAGCAGCCAAGAATGGGGCAGGGGGTACGAGCAGTACTTC. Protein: CASSQEWGRGYEQYF.

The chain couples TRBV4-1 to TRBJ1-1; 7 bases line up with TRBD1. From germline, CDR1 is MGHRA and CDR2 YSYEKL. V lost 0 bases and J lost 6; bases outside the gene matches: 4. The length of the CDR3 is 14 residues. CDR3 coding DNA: TGCGCCAGCAGCCAAGACGACAGGGCTGCTGAAGCTTTCTTT. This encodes CASSQDDRAAEAFF.

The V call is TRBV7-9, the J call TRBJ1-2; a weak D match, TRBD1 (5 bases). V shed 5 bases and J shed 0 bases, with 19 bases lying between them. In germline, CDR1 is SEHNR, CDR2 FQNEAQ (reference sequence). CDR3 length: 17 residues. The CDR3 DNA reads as TGTGCCAGCAGCACTCGGGGACGGACGAGTACTAACTATGGCTACACCTTC. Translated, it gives CASSTRGRTSTNYGYTF.

The CDR3 loop reads CASNHAWVSNQPQHF. The CDR3 coding sequence is TGCGCCAGCAATCATGCTTGGGTTTCCAATCAGCCCCAGCATTTT. The chain has TRBV23-1 and TRBJ1-5; no clear D. TRBV23-1 is an open reading frame, and its role is uncertain. The V end lost 7 bases, the J end lost 3 bases, and 16 bases lay between the germline ends. The CDR3 contains 15 residues.

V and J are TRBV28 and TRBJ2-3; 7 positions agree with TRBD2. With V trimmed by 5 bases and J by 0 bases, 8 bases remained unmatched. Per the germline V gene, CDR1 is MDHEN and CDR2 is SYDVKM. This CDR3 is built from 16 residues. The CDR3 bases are TGTGCCAGCAGTCAGGTCGGGAGGACTAGCACAGATACGCAGTATTTT. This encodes CASSQVGRTSTDTQYF.

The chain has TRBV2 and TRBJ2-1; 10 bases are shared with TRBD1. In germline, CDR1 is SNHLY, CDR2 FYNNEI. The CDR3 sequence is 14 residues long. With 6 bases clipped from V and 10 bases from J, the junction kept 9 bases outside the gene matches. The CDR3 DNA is TGTGCCAGCAGACGGGACAGGGGACCAAGGGAGCAGTTCTTC. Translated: CASRRDRGPREQFF. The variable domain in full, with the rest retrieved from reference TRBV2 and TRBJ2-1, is EPEVTQTPSHQVTQMGQEVILRCVPISNHLYFYWYRQILGQKVEFLVSFYNNEISEKSEIFDDQFSVERPDGSNFTLKIRSTKLEDSAMYFCASRRDRGPREQFFGPGTRLTVL.

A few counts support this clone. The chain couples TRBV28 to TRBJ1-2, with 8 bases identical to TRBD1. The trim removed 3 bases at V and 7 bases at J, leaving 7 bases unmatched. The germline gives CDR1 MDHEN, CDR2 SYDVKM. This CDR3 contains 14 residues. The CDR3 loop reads CASSLSAGGLGYTF. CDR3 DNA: TGTGCCAGCAGTTTGTCGGCAGGGGGCCTTGGCTACACCTTC.

CDR3 coding DNA: TGCGCCAGCAGCTCGACAGGGACTAACTATGGCTACACCTTC. Amino acids: CASSSTGTNYGYTF. The V gene is TRBV5-1, the J gene TRBJ1-2, with 7 bases identical to TRBD1. Germline CDR1 and CDR2: SGHRS and YFSETQ. After removal of 3 bases from V and 0 bases from J, the junction contained 2 bases not matched to a gene. The CDR3 spans 14 residues.

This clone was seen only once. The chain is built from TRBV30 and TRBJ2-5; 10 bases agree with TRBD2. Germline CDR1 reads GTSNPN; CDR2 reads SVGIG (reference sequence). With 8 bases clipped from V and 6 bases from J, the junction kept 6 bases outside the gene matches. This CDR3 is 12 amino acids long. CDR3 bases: TGTGCCCTAGCGGGAGTAGGGAAGACCCAGTACTTC. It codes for CALAGVGKTQYF.

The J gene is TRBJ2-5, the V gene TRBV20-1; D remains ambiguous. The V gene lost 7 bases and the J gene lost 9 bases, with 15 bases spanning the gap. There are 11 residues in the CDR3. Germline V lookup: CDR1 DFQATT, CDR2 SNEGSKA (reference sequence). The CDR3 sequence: CSGSGPNAQYF. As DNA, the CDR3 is TGCAGTGGCTCCGGGCCGAACGCCCAGTACTTC.

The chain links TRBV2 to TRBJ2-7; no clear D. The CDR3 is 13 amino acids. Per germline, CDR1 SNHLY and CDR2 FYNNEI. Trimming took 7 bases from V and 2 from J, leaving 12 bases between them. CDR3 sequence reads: CASKFSYAYEQYF. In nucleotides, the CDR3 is TGTGCCAGCAAATTTAGCTACGCCTACGAGCAGTACTTC.